The subject of this entry is one T cell receptor beta chain. Its target is not known. 5'RACE template switching produced TCR cDNA carrying a universal primer site and UMIs. TCRdb analysed the 5' RACE reads with MiXCR anew, one entry per CDR3 protein. This table has 200,000 to 300,000 distinct CDR3 sequences, 10% to 15% appearing once. Germline CDR1 and CDR2: SEHNR and FQNEAQ (reference sequence). The V end was cut by 5 bases, the J end by 5 bases, with 21 bases between. The CDR3 covers 16 residues. The sample is drawn from a study of T cells after yellow fever vaccination. Findings and caveats of the study: Re-detected after boosting: most primary clones, more than 95% of CD4 and 75% to 90% of CD8.

The chain employs TRBV7-9 and TRBJ2-5; D may be TRBD2 (5 bases). The starting material was CD4+ T cells sorted from PBMCs, obtained 45 days after the yellow fever booster vaccination. This clonotype originated in a man under 40 who received the YFV17D yellow fever vaccine. The CDR3 DNA reads TGTGCCAGCAGCGTTAGTCGGTCGGCGCGCGGGGAGACCCAGTACTTC. It codes for CASSVSRSARGETQYF.